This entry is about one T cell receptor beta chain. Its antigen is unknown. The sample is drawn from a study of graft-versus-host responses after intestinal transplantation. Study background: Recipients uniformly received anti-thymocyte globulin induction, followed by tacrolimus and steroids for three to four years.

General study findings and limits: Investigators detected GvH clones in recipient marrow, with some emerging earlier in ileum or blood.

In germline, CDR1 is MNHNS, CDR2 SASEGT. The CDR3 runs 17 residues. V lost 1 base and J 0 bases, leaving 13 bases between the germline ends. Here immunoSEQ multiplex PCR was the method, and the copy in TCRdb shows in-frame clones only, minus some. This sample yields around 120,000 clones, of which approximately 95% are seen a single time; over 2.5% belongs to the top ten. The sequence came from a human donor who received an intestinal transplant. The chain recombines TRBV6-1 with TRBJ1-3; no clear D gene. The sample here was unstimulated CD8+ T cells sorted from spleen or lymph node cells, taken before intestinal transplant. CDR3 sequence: CASSEGWPEHSGNTIYF. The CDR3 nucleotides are TGTGCCAGCAGTGAAGGGTGGCCGGAACACTCTGGAAACACCATATATTTT.